These 2 T cell receptor beta chains were all obtained from the same sample, sequenced in a study of CD8 T cells in ankylosing spondylitis. Regarding the study as a whole: A TCR beta motif made of eight highly homologous variants seemed typical of ankylosing spondylitis blood.

Their recognized antigens are unknown. MiXCR, applied by TCRdb to the 5' RACE reads, yields one record per CDR3 protein. The sample records about 540,000 distinct CDR3 sequences, approximately 11% being singletons. Sequenced sample: blood, either unsorted or a sorted T cell fraction (not recorded which). Receptors originate from a male donor with ankylosing spondylitis.

V usage is TRBV6-1 and J usage is TRBJ1-3, with unresolved D. The germline V gene has CDR1 MNHNS and CDR2 SASEGT. Trimming stripped 2 bases from V and 0 bases from J, with 8 bases between. The CDR3 has 15 amino acids. The chain's CDR3 is CASSETDYSGNTIYF. The CDR3 DNA follows: TGTGCCAGCAGTGAAACGGACTACTCTGGAAACACCATATATTTT.

The sample holds many counts of this clonotype. V is TRBV10-3 and J is TRBJ2-1; D may be TRBD1 (6 bases). The CDR3 runs 14 residues. V was clipped by 0 bases and J by 7 bases, with 10 bases between them. CDR1 and CDR2 (germline): ENHRY, SYGVKD. CDR3 sequence (DNA): TGTGCCATCAGTGAGTCTGGGACATCGAATGAGCAGTTCTTC. Its protein product is CAISESGTSNEQFF.